This TCR beta chain was sequenced in a study of early T cells in non-severe SARS-CoV-2 infection. Study information: Chains stayed unpaired after sequencing of bulk RNA from unsorted whole blood. General study findings and limits: VDJdb-based matching was biased toward anti-spike CD8 responses and missed private and CD4 specificities.

This clonotype was found many times. Its specificity is not known. cDNA molecules, individually, were tagged with unique molecular identifiers. From the 5' RACE reads, TCRdb called clonotypes with MiXCR, one entry per CDR3 protein. The data show about 70,000 distinct CDR3 sequences, roughly 10% seen once. CDR3 length: 14 residues. V lost 4 bases and J lost 4, with 11 bases in between. The rearrangement uses TRBV12-3 or TRBV12-4 and TRBJ1-5; D may be TRBD1 (5 bases). This TCR derives from an adult who was a healthcare worker with PCR-confirmed SARS-CoV-2 infection or an uninfected control (not recorded which). Sequenced material: whole blood. CDR3 region: CASSSGTPNQPQHF. As DNA, the CDR3 is TGTGCCAGCAGTTCCGGGACGCCGAATCAGCCCCAGCATTTT.